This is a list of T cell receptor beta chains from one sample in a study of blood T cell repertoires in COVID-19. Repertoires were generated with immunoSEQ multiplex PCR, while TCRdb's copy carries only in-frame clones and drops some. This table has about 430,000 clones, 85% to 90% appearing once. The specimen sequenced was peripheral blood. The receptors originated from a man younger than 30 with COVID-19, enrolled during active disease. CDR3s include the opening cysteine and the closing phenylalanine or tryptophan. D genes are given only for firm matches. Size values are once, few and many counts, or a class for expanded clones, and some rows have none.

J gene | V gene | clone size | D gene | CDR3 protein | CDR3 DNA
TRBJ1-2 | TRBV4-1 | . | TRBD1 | CASSQGQGAFVLGYTF | TGCGCCAGCAGCCAAGGACAGGGGGCTTTTGTATTGGGCTACACCTTC
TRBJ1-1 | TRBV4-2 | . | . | CASSQDNSRRTTEAFF | TGTGCCAGCAGCCAAGACAACAGTCGGAGGACCACTGAAGCTTTCTTT
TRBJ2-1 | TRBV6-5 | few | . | CASSYPQGSYNEQFF | TGTGCCAGCAGTTACCCACAGGGCTCCTACAATGAGCAGTTCTTC
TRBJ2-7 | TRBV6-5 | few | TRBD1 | CASSPGQGLNEQYF | TGTGCCAGCAGTCCCGGACAGGGTCTAAACGAGCAGTACTTC
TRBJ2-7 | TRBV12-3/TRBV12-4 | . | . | CASSTDGSYEQYF | TGTGCCAGCAGTACAGACGGATCCTACGAGCAGTACTTC
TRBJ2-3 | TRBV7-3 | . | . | CASSLTDSSDTQYF | TGTGCCAGCAGCTTAACGGACTCGTCAGATACGCAGTATTTT
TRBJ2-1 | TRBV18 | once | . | CASSPPSREQFF | TGTGCCAGCTCACCCCCATCCAGGGAGCAGTTCTTC
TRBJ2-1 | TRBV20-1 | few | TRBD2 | CSASSGLAEIF | TGCAGTGCTTCCTCGGGACTAGCGGAGATCTTC
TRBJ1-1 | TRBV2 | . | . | CASSEVNTEAFF | TGTGCCAGCAGTGAAGTAAACACTGAAGCTTTCTTT
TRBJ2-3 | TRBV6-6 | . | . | CASRRDTDTQYF | TGTGCCAGCAGAAGGGACACGGACACGCAGTATTTT
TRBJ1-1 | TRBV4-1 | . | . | CASSLTDKNTEAFF | TGCGCCAGCTCGTTAACGGACAAAAACACTGAAGCTTTCTTT
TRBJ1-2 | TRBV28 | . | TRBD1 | CATKLTGDYGYTF | TGTGCCACCAAACTGACAGGGGACTATGGCTACACCTTC
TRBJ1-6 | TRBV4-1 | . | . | CASSQFPPGTFYNSPLHF | TGCGCCAGCAGCCAATTCCCTCCAGGGACATTCTATAATTCACCCCTCCACTTT
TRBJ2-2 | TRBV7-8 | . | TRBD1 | CASSRGGAQHGELFF | TGTGCCAGCAGCCGAGGGGGCGCCCAGCACGGGGAGCTGTTTTTT
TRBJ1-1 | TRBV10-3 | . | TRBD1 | CAISPGQGATEAFF | TGTGCCATCAGCCCGGGACAGGGAGCCACTGAAGCTTTCTTT
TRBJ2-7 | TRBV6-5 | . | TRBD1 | CASTRGTGGNEQYF | TGTGCCAGCACCCGTGGGACAGGGGGGAACGAGCAGTACTTC
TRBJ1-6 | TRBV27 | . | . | CASSSNSGVSPLHF | TGTGCCAGCAGCTCGAACTCAGGGGTTTCACCCCTCCACTTT
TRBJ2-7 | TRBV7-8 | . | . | CASSLEVRSYEQYF | TGTGCCAGCAGCTTAGAAGTCAGGTCCTACGAGCAGTACTTC
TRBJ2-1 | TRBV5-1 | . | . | CASSLGHYNEQFF | TGCGCCAGCAGCTTGGGTCACTACAATGAGCAGTTCTTC
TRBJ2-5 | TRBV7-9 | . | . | CASSLGRAETQYF | TGTGCCAGCAGCTTAGGCAGGGCGGAGACCCAGTACTTC
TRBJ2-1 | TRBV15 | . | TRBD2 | CATTSGRAGTHEQFF | TGTGCCACCACTAGCGGGAGGGCCGGTACTCATGAGCAGTTCTTC
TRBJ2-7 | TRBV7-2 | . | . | CASSHDTYYEQYF | TGTGCCAGCAGTCATGACACTTACTACGAGCAGTACTTC
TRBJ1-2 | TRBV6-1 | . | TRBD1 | CASSEVTGGRVGYGYTF | TGTGCCAGCAGTGAAGTGACAGGGGGGAGGGTAGGCTATGGCTACACCTTC
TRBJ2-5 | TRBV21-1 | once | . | CASSKWRPGLAGGEETQYF | TGTGCCAGCAGCAAATGGCGTCCTGGACTAGCGGGGGGCGAGGAGACCCAGTACTTC
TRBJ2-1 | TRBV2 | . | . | CASSESLASSSYNEQFF | TGTGCCAGCAGTGAGTCCCTAGCGTCAAGCTCCTACAATGAGCAGTTCTTC